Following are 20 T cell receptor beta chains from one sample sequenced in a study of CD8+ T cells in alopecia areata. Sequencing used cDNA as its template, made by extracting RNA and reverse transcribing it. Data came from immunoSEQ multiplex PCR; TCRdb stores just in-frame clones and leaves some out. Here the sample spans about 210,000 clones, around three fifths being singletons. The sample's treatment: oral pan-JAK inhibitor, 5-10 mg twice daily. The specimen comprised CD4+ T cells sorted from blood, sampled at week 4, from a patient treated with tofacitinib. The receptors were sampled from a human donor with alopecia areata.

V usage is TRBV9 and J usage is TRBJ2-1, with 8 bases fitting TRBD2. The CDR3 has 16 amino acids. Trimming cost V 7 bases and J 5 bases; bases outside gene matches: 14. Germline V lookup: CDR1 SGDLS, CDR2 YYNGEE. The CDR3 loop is CASSPPSGGANNEQFF. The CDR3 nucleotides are TGTGCCAGCTCACCACCGTCCGGGGGGGCGAACAATGAGCAGTTCTTC.

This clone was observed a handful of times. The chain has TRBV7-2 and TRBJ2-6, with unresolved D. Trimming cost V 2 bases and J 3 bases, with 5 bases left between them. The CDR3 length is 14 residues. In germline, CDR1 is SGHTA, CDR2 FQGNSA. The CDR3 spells CASSLYDGANVLTF. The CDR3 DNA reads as TGTGCCAGCAGCTTATACGATGGGGCCAACGTCCTGACTTTC.

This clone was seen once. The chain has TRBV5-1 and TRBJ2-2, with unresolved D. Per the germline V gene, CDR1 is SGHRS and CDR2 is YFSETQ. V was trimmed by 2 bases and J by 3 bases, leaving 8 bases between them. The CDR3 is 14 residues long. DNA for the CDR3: TGCGCCAGCAGCTTAGGACGCGACACCGGGGAGCTGTTTTTT. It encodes CASSLGRDTGELFF. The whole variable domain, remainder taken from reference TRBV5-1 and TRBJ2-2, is KAGVTQTPRYLIKTRGQQVTLSCSPISGHRSVSWYQQTPGQGLQFLFEYFSETQRNKGNFPGRFSGRQFSNSRSEMNVSTLELGDSALYLCASSLGRDTGELFFGEGSRLTVL.

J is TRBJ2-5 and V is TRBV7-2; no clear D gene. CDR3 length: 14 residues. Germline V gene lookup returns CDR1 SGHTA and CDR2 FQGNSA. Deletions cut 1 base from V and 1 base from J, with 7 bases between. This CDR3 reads CASSLGVVQETQYF. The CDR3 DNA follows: TGTGCCAGCAGCTTAGGGGTAGTCCAAGAGACCCAGTACTTC. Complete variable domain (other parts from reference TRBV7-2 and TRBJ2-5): GAGVSQSPSNKVTEKGKDVELRCDPISGHTALYWYRQSLGQGLEFLIYFQGNSAPDKSGLPSDRFSAERTGGSVSTLTIQRTQQEDSAVYLCASSLGVVQETQYFGPGTRLLVL.

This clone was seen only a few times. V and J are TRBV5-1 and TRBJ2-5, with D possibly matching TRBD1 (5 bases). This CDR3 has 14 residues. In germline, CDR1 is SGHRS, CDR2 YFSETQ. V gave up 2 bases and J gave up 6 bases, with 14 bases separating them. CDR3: CASSFPAGMKTQYF. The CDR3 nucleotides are TGCGCCAGCAGCTTCCCCGCAGGGATGAAGACCCAGTACTTC.

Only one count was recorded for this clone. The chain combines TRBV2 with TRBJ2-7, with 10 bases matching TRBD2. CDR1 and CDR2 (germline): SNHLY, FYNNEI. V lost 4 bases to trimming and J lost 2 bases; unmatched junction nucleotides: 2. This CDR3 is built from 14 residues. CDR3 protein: CASSVAGGTYEQYF. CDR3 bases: TGTGCCAGCAGTGTAGCGGGGGGTACCTACGAGCAGTACTTC.

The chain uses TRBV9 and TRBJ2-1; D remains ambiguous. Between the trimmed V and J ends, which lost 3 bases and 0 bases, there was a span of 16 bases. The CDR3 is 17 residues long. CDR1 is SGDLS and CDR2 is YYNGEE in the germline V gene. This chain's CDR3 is CASSAPMGAYSYNEQFF. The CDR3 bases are TGTGCCAGCAGCGCTCCCATGGGCGCCTACTCCTACAATGAGCAGTTCTTC. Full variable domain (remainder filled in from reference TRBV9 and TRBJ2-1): DSGVTQTPKHLITATGQRVTLRCSPRSGDLSVYWYQQSLDQGLQFLIQYYNGEERAKGNILERFSAQQFPDLHSELNLSSLELGDSALYFCASSAPMGAYSYNEQFFGPGTRLTVL.

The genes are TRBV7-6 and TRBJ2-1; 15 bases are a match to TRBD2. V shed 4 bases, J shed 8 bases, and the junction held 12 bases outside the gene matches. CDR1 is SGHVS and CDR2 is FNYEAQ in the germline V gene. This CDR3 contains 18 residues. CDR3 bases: TGTGCCAGCAGCTCCGGACTAGCGGGGGGGCTGATTAACGATGAGCAGTTCTTC. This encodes CASSSGLAGGLINDEQFF.

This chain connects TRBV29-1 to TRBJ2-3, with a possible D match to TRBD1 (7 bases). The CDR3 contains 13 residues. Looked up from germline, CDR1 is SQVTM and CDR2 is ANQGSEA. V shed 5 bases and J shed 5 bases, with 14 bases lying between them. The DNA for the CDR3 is TGCAGCGTTACCCCCCAGGGGGGAGATACGCAGTATTTT. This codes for CSVTPQGGDTQYF.

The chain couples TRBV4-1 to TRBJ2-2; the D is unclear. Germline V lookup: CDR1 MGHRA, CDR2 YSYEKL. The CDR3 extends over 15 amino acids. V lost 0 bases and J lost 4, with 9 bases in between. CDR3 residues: CASSQDRGRTGELFF. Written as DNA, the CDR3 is TGCGCCAGCAGCCAAGATCGAGGCCGCACCGGGGAGCTGTTTTTT.

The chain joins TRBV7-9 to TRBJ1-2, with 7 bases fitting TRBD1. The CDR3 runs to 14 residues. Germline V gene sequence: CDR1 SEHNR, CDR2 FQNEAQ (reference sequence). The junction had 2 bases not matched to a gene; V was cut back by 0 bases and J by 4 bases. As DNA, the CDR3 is TGTGCCAGCAGCTTAGCGGGACAGACCTATGGCTACACCTTC. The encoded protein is CASSLAGQTYGYTF.

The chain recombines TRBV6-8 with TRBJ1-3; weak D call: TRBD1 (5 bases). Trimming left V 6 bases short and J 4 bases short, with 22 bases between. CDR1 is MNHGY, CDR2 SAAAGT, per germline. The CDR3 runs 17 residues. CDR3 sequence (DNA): TGTGCCAGCAGAAAACACCCCACGAAGGGGCGAGGAAACACCATATATTTT. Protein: CASRKHPTKGRGNTIYF.

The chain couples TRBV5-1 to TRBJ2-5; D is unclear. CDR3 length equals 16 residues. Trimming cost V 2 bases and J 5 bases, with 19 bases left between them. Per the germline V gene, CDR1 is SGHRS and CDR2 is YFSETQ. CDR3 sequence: CASSLNGAGVGETQYF. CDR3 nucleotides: TGCGCCAGCAGCTTAAACGGAGCAGGAGTCGGGGAGACCCAGTACTTC.

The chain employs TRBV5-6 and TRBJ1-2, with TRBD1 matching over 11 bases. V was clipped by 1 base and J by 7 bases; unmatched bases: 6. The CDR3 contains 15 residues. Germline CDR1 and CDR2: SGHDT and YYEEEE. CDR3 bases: TGTGCCAGCAGCTTGAGGACAGGGGGCTCGAGTGGCTACACCTTC. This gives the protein CASSLRTGGSSGYTF.

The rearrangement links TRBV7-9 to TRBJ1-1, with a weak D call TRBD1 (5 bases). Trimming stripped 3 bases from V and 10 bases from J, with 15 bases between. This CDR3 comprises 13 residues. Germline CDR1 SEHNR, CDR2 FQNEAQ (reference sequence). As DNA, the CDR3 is TGTGCCAGCAGCTTGGCGGGGCAAATAGGAGCTTTCTTT. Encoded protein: CASSLAGQIGAFF.

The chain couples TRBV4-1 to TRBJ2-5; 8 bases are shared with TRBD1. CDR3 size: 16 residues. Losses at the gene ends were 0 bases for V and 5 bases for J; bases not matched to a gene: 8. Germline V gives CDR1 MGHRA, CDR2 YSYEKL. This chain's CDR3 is CASSQESGGAWETQYF. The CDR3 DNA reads TGCGCCAGCAGCCAAGAGTCAGGGGGCGCATGGGAGACCCAGTACTTC.

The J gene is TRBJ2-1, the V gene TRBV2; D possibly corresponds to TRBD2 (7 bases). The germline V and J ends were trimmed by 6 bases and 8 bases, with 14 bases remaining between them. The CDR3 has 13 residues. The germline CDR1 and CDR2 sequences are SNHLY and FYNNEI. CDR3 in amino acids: CASRRTRGDEQFF. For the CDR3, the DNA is TGTGCCAGCAGAAGGACTAGGGGGGATGAGCAGTTCTTC.

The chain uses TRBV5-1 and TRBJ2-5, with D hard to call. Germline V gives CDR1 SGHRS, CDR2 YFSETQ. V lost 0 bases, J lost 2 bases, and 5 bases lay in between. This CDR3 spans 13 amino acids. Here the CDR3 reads CASSLGFQETQYF. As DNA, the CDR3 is TGCGCCAGCAGCTTGGGGTTTCAAGAGACCCAGTACTTC.

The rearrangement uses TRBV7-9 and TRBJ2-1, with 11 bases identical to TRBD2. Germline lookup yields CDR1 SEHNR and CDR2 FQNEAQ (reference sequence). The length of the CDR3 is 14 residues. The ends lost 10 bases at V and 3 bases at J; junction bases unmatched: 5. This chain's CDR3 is CATAGTSGYNEQFF. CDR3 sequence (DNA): TGTGCCACCGCCGGGACTAGCGGCTACAATGAGCAGTTCTTC.

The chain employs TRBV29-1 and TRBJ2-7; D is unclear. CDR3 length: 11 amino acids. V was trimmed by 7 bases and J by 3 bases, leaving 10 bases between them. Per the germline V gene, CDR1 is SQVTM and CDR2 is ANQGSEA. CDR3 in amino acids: CSARVVYEQYF. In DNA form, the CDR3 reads TGCAGCGCAAGGGTTGTCTACGAGCAGTACTTC.